Below are 23 T cell receptor beta chains sequenced from a single sample in a study of CD4+ T cells in melanoma. This table comes from immunoSEQ multiplex PCR, and its TCRdb copy is limited to in-frame clones, with some not included. The sample includes about 140,000 clones, 80% to 95% of them seen just once. The origin of the receptors is a human donor with melanoma.

With regard to this clone: Distinct nucleotide sequences in the sample also encode this CDR3. V usage is TRBV18 and J usage is TRBJ1-2, with D tentatively TRBD1 (5 bases). CDR1 and CDR2 (germline): KGHSH, LQKENI. Trimming left V 3 bases short and J 2 bases short, with 7 bases between. This CDR3 spans 13 amino acids. CDR3 in DNA: TGTGCCAGCTCACCTGGGGACAACTATGGCTACACCTTC. This translates into CASSPGDNYGYTF.

This sequence joins TRBV27 and TRBJ2-2; D is ambiguous. The CDR3 runs to 15 residues. Trimming took off 5 bases at V and 7 bases at J, with 17 bases between the two ends. Looked up from germline, CDR1 is MNHEY and CDR2 is SMNVEV (reference sequence). CDR3 residues: CASSPRRNMVGELFF. DNA of the CDR3: TGTGCCAGCAGTCCGCGGCGAAATATGGTCGGGGAGCTGTTTTTT.

The V call is TRBV4-1, the J call TRBJ2-7; D gene unclear. Germline lookup yields CDR1 MGHRA and CDR2 YSYEKL. There are 17 residues in the CDR3. Trimming pared 0 bases from V and 1 base from J, leaving 16 bases between. Here the CDR3 DNA reads TGCGCCAGCAGCCAAGAAACAGTAGCCTTAGGATCCTACGAGCAGTACTTC. It is translated as CASSQETVALGSYEQYF.

This chain uses TRBV14 with TRBJ1-1, with D uncertain. The CDR3 runs to 14 residues. Germline CDR1 is SGHDN and CDR2 is FVKESK. V lost 4 bases, J lost 0 bases, and 9 bases lay in between. The CDR3 reads CASSRPGMNTEAFF. DNA of the CDR3: TGTGCCAGCAGCCGACCGGGGATGAACACTGAAGCTTTCTTT.

V gene TRBV10-3 combines with J gene TRBJ2-5, with 7 bases that match TRBD2. J gave up 9 bases and V 6 bases, and 7 bases lay outside the gene matches. This CDR3 has 12 amino acids. Germline CDR1 and CDR2: ENHRY and SYGVKD. CDR3 in amino acids: CAIRRLGGAQYF. The CDR3 DNA reads as TGTGCCATCAGGAGACTTGGGGGGGCCCAGTACTTC.

The rearrangement links TRBV5-1 to TRBJ2-2, with 8 nucleotides matching TRBD1. V trimming: 1 base; J trimming: 9 bases; junction bases outside the gene matches: 11. Germline V gene data show CDR1 as SGHRS and CDR2 as YFSETQ. The CDR3 spans 16 residues. CDR3 loop: CASSLFSTGGSWELFF. CDR3 coding DNA: TGCGCCAGCAGCTTGTTTAGTACAGGGGGTTCATGGGAGCTGTTTTTT.

J is TRBJ2-7 and V is TRBV7-8, with TRBD2 as a possible D gene (6 bases). V shed 5 bases and J shed 5 bases, with 7 bases lying between them. The CDR3 spans 11 residues. Germline values: CDR1 SGHVS, CDR2 FQNEAQ. The CDR3 here is CASSRGNEQYF. The CDR3 nucleotides are TGTGCCAGCAGCCGGGGGAACGAGCAGTACTTC.

This clone was observed a few times. V gene TRBV19 combines with J gene TRBJ1-1; 7 bases are a match to TRBD1. From germline, CDR1 is LNHDA and CDR2 SQIVND (reference sequence). The CDR3 totals 15 residues. Losses at the gene ends were 7 bases for V and 0 bases for J; bases not matched to a gene: 8. The CDR3 bases are TGTGCCAGTAAGGACATGGGACAGTTGAACACTGAAGCTTTCTTT. This sequence encodes CASKDMGQLNTEAFF.

The chain employs TRBV10-2 and TRBJ1-4, with TRBD1 matching 7 bases. The V gene's germline CDR1 is WSHSY and CDR2 SAAADI. The trim removed 3 bases at V and 5 bases at J, leaving 9 bases unmatched. The CDR3 runs to 16 residues. The CDR3 sequence is CASSDRRQGKNEKLFF. As DNA, the CDR3 is TGCGCCAGCAGTGACCGAAGACAGGGCAAAAATGAAAAACTGTTTTTT.

The V and J genes are TRBV10-3 and TRBJ2-5, with D unresolved. The CDR3 spans 14 residues. Looked up from germline, CDR1 is ENHRY and CDR2 is SYGVKD. The germline V and J ends were trimmed by 2 bases and 5 bases, with 12 bases remaining between them. CDR3 DNA: TGTGCCATCAGTGAGGATCAGTTTGTGGAGACCCAGTACTTC. It translates to CAISEDQFVETQYF.

J is TRBJ2-2 and V is TRBV5-1; the match to TRBD2 covers 8 bases. The CDR3 is 17 amino acids. The J segment lost 5 bases and the V segment lost 2 bases, leaving 11 bases of the junction unmatched. In germline, CDR1 is SGHRS, CDR2 YFSETQ. In DNA, the CDR3 is TGCGCCAGCAGCTTTAGCGGGGCCTCTTTAGGGACCGGGGAGCTGTTTTTT. It translates to CASSFSGASLGTGELFF.

The chain couples TRBV5-1 to TRBJ2-1; 7 bases agree with TRBD1. The CDR3 is made up of 16 amino acids. CDR1 SGHRS and CDR2 YFSETQ come from the germline V gene. J was trimmed by 1 base and V by 0 bases; bases with no gene match: 4. The CDR3 reads CASSLGTGGSYNEQFF. CDR3 coding DNA: TGCGCCAGCAGCTTGGGGACAGGTGGGTCCTACAATGAGCAGTTCTTC. Combining the CDR3 with reference TRBV5-1 and TRBJ2-1 gives the whole variable domain KAGVTQTPRYLIKTRGQQVTLSCSPISGHRSVSWYQQTPGQGLQFLFEYFSETQRNKGNFPGRFSGRQFSNSRSEMNVSTLELGDSALYLCASSLGTGGSYNEQFFGPGTRLTVL.

The CDR3 nucleotides are TGTGCCAGCAAAGTGGGGGCGGGTGGCTACACCTTC. This gives the protein CASKVGAGGYTF. The chain has TRBV6-5 and TRBJ1-2; possible D gene TRBD1, 6 bases. Looked up from germline, CDR1 is MNHEY and CDR2 is SVGAGI. The CDR3 spans 12 residues. Trimming pared 7 bases from V and 7 bases from J, leaving 13 bases between.

The chain joins TRBV19 to TRBJ1-2, with 7 bases lining up with TRBD1. This CDR3 contains 13 residues. Germline V gene sequence: CDR1 LNHDA, CDR2 SQIVND (reference sequence). V trimming: 9 bases; J trimming: 4 bases; junction bases outside the gene matches: 8. The CDR3 coding sequence is TGTGCCAGCAGTTCCGGGACAGTCTATGGCTACACCTTC. This codes for CASSSGTVYGYTF.

This chain links TRBV5-1 with TRBJ2-7, with no clear D. The CDR3 consists of 14 residues. From germline, CDR1 is SGHRS and CDR2 YFSETQ. V was clipped by 0 bases and J by 3 bases, with 10 bases between them. The DNA of the CDR3 is TGCGCCAGCAGCTTGGTTGGGAACCACTACGAGCAGTACTTC. Translation: CASSLVGNHYEQYF.

The chain has TRBV7-6 and TRBJ2-4; 9 bases map to TRBD2. CDR3 length equals 15 residues. J lost 7 bases, V lost 1 base, and 5 bases had no gene match. The germline V gene has CDR1 SGHVS and CDR2 FNYEAQ. Here the CDR3 DNA reads TGTGCCAGCAGCTTAGAGGCGGGGGGGCGGAACATTCAGTACTTC. Translation: CASSLEAGGRNIQYF.

The chain links TRBV10-2 to TRBJ1-5, with a weak D call TRBD1 (5 bases). V was shortened by 5 bases and J by 4 bases, with 15 bases between the two germline ends. The germline V gene encodes CDR1 WSHSY and CDR2 SAAADI. The CDR3 sequence is 15 residues long. The CDR3 DNA follows: TGCGCCAGCAGTTTAGCGGGGGGAGGAAATCAGCCCCAGCATTTT. It specifies CASSLAGGGNQPQHF.

This chain connects TRBV2 to TRBJ1-5; unclear D gene. CDR1 is SNHLY, CDR2 FYNNEI, per germline. This CDR3 has 14 residues. With 1 base removed from V and 5 bases from J, the gap between germline ends came to 9 bases. This CDR3 is CASSEGRVHQPQHF. The CDR3 nucleotides are TGTGCCAGCAGTGAAGGTAGGGTCCATCAGCCCCAGCATTTT.

This chain links TRBV5-5 with TRBJ2-7, with 10 bases identical to TRBD1. The CDR3 has 15 amino acids. V shed 4 bases and J 1 base; nucleotides not matched to a gene: 5. Germline V gives CDR1 SGHKS, CDR2 YYEKEE (reference sequence). This chain's CDR3 is CASSPGQGVSYEQYF. The CDR3 DNA follows: TGTGCCAGCAGCCCCGGACAGGGGGTTTCCTACGAGCAGTACTTC.

The J gene is TRBJ2-4, the V gene TRBV11-2, with D tentatively TRBD1 or TRBD2 (5 bases each). From germline, CDR1 is SGHAT and CDR2 FQNNGV. The CDR3 contains 16 residues. Between the trimmed V and J ends, which lost 1 base and 3 bases, there was a span of 13 bases. In nucleotides, the CDR3 is TGTGCCAGCAGCTTAGGACGGGGCGCGGTCAAAAACATTCAGTACTTC. This translates into CASSLGRGAVKNIQYF.

This clone was picked up one time. CDR3 DNA sequence: TGTGCCAGCATGTCCTTGGGACAGTTAGATCAGCCCCAGCATTTT. Its translation: CASMSLGQLDQPQHF. The chain employs TRBV6-1 and TRBJ1-5; 7 bases are a match to TRBD1. CDR3 size: 15 residues. The ends lost 7 bases at V and 5 bases at J; junction bases unmatched: 11. The germline V gene encodes CDR1 MNHNS and CDR2 SASEGT.

The chain couples TRBV4-2 to TRBJ2-3; tentatively, D is TRBD1 or TRBD2 (6 bases each). Germline assignment: CDR1 LGHNA and CDR2 YNFKEQ. Trimming shortened V by 1 base and J by 0 bases, and 8 bases separated the two germline ends. This CDR3 contains 15 residues. DNA of the CDR3: TGTGCCAGCAGCCAAGCGGGGGCTAGCACAGATACGCAGTATTTT. Amino acid sequence: CASSQAGASTDTQYF.

In DNA, the CDR3 is TGTGCCAGCAGCTTAACCCCGGGACAGGGGAGCTACGAGCAGTACTTC. Its translation: CASSLTPGQGSYEQYF. V is TRBV7-3 and J is TRBJ2-7, with TRBD1 identical over 10 bases. Germline V gives CDR1 SGHTA, CDR2 FQGTGA. This CDR3 has 16 amino acids. The ends lost 0 bases at V and 3 bases at J; junction bases unmatched: 5.